The clone carrying this T cell receptor (beta chain) was found many times. The antigen is unknown. Clones were sequenced by immunoSEQ multiplex PCR, and TCRdb holds only the in-frame ones, with some missing. Counted here are about 1 million clones, 75% occurring once; the ten biggest clones make up 1.5%. The data were obtained in a study of shared clonotypes between healthy human individuals. Background on the study: The donor pool was made up of a couple of women and a few men aged 18 to 49. Plates per donor: three CD4 naive, three CD4 memory, two CD8 naive, one CD8 memory. Study-wide results and limits: Clonotype sharing among donors, it was expected, would be affected by sequencing depth. All-four-donor shared clonotypes had higher generation probabilities than non-shared clonotypes did.

The V gene lost 4 bases and the J gene lost 6 bases, with 16 bases spanning the gap. The CDR3 length is 15 residues. Germline CDR1 LGHNA, CDR2 YSLEER. The gene calls are TRBV4-3 and TRBJ2-1; D is ambiguous. Sequenced input: memory CD4+ T cells sorted from blood. Subset given: CD45RA-negative fraction. The TCR originated in a young man in good health. CDR3 DNA: TGCGCCAGCAGCCGCGAACCGGACCCCAGCAATGAGCAGTTCTTC. Its protein is CASSREPDPSNEQFF.